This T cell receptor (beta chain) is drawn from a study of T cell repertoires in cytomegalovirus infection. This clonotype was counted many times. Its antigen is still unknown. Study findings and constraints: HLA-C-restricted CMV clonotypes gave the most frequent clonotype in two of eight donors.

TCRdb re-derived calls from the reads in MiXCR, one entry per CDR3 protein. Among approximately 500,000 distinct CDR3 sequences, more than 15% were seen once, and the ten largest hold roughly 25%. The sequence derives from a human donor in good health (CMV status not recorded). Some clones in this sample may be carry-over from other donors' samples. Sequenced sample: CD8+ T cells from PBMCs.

The CDR3: CASSLDYGSESPYNSPLHF. In DNA form, the CDR3 reads TGTGCCAGCAGCTTAGATTATGGATCTGAGAGCCCCTATAATTCACCCCTCCACTTT. The chain couples TRBV7-9 to TRBJ1-6; the D is unclear. Germline V gives CDR1 SEHNR, CDR2 FQNEAQ (reference sequence). The CDR3 runs 19 residues. Trimming removed 1 base at V and 2 bases at J, with 18 bases between. Combining the CDR3 with reference TRBV7-9 and TRBJ1-6 gives the whole variable domain DTGVSQNPRHKITKRGQNVTFRCDPISEHNRLYWYRQTLGQGPEFLTYFQNEAQLEKSRLLSDRFSAERPKGSFSTLEIQRTEQGDSAMYLCASSLDYGSESPYNSPLHFGNGTRLTVT.